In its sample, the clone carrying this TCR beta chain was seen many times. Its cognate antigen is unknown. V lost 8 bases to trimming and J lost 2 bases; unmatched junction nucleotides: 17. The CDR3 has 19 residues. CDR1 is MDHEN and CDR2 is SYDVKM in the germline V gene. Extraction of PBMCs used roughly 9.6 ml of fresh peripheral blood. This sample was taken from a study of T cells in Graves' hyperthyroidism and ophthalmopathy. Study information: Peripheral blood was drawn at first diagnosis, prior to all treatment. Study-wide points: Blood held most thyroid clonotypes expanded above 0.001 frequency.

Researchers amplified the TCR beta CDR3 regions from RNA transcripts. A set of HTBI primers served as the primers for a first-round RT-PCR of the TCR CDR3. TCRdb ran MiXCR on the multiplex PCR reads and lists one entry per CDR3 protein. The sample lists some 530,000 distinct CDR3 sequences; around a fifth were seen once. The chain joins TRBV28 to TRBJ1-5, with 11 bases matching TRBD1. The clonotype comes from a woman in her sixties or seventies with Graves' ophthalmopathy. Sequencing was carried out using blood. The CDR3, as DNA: TGTGCCAGCGGGGGCACCGGGACAGGGGGTACGGGAGGCAATCAGCCCCAGCATTTT. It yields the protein CASGGTGTGGTGGNQPQHF. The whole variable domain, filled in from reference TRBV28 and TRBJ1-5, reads DVKVTQSSRYLVKRTGEKVFLECVQDMDHENMFWYRQDPGLGLRLIYFSYDVKMKEKGDIPEGYSVSREKKERFSLILESASTNQTSMYLCASGGTGTGGTGGNQPQHFGDGTRLSIL.